This TCR beta chain is drawn from a study of T cell changes during pregnancy in multiple sclerosis. The assay was immunoSEQ multiplex PCR, and TCRdb's table has in-frame clones only and misses some. The sample consists of under 40,000 clones, about nine tenths of them appearing once. The input for sequencing was CD8+ T cells from peripheral blood mononuclear cells, taken before pregnancy. The clonotype comes from a female donor with multiple sclerosis, enrolled in a pregnancy study.

The CDR3 loop is CASSPSGSSYNEQFF. CDR3 bases: TGTGCCAGCAGCCCCAGCGGGAGCTCCTACAATGAGCAGTTCTTC. V usage is TRBV7-6 and J usage is TRBJ2-1; 8 bases match TRBD2. This CDR3 region has 15 residues. V was clipped by 5 bases and J by 0 bases; unmatched bases: 3. The germline gives CDR1 SGHVS, CDR2 FNYEAQ.